The 18 T cell receptor beta chains below all came from one sample that was sequenced in a study of T cells after yellow fever vaccination. MiXCR was run by TCRdb on the 5' RACE reads, yielding one entry per CDR3 protein. The sample carries some 300,000 distinct CDR3 sequences, around 10% recorded once. The source material was CD4+ T cells sorted from PBMCs, sampled 45 days after the yellow fever booster vaccination. Receptor source: a man aged 18-30 years who received the YFV17D yellow fever vaccine.

The V call is TRBV3-1, the J call TRBJ1-6, with D perhaps TRBD1 (5 bases). Germline V lookup: CDR1 LGHDT, CDR2 YNNKEL (reference sequence). V was pared by 2 bases and J by 7 bases, with 12 bases between. The CDR3 runs 15 residues. The CDR3 protein is CASSQLARENSPLHF. In DNA, the CDR3 is TGTGCCAGCAGCCAACTGGCCAGGGAGAATTCACCCCTCCACTTT.

The table lists this clonotype with a few counts. The rearrangement uses TRBV5-5 and TRBJ2-3; the match to TRBD2 covers 14 bases. This CDR3 has 17 amino acids. The V gene's germline CDR1 is SGHKS and CDR2 YYEKEE (reference sequence). With V trimmed by 3 bases and J by 1 base, 4 bases remained unmatched. CDR3 protein: CASSSGLAGGRTDTQYF. As DNA, the CDR3 is TGTGCCAGCAGCTCTGGACTAGCGGGGGGTCGCACAGATACGCAGTATTTT.

This clonotype has a handful of counts. The chain has TRBV6-6 and TRBJ1-4; D uncertain. Between the trimmed V and J ends, which lost 5 bases and 8 bases, there was a span of 9 bases. Germline V CDR1 and CDR2: MNHNY, SVGAGI (reference sequence). The CDR3 runs 12 residues. The CDR3 DNA reads TGTGCCAGCAGTGAAGGCCAGGAAAAACTGTTTTTT. It codes for CASSEGQEKLFF.

The rearrangement joins TRBV5-6 to TRBJ2-5, with TRBD1 as a possible D gene (5 bases). CDR1 SGHDT and CDR2 YYEEEE come from the germline V gene. The CDR3 length is 13 residues. V lost 2 bases to trimming and J lost 7 bases, with 12 bases between them. As DNA, the CDR3 is TGTGCCAGCAGCTTATGGGGCTCCGGGACCCAGTACTTC. This gives the protein CASSLWGSGTQYF.

The sample holds a few counts of this clonotype. This sequence joins TRBV7-9 and TRBJ1-2; 9 bases are shared with TRBD1. V dropped 1 base and J dropped 8; count of bases not matched to a gene: 8. CDR3 length equals 15 residues. CDR1 is SEHNR and CDR2 is FQNEAQ in the germline V gene (reference sequence). The CDR3 reads CASSLVAGQGGGYTF. The CDR3 DNA is TGTGCCAGCAGCTTAGTAGCGGGACAGGGTGGCGGCTACACCTTC.

This chain links TRBV6-2 or TRBV6-3 with TRBJ1-3, with D unresolved. CDR1 is MNHEY, CDR2 SVGEGT, per germline. CDR3 length: 16 amino acids. The CDR3 DNA sequence: TGTGCGAGCCAGACCTACGCGATCGGTTCTGGAAACACCATATATTTT. Its protein is CASQTYAIGSGNTIYF.

This clonotype has more than one count but fewer than ten. The V gene is TRBV9, the J gene TRBJ2-3; 8 positions match TRBD1. Germline assignment: CDR1 SGDLS and CDR2 YYNGEE. The junction had 2 bases not matched to a gene; V was cut back by 3 bases and J by 2 bases. This CDR3 spans 14 amino acids. CDR3 nucleotides: TGTGCCAGCAGCGGGACAGGGAACACAGATACGCAGTATTTT. Residues: CASSGTGNTDTQYF.

The chain recombines TRBV5-4 with TRBJ2-3; D may be TRBD1 or TRBD2 (5 bases each). There are 16 residues in the CDR3. Germline CDR1 SGHNT, CDR2 YYREEE (reference sequence). Trimming took 1 base from V and 4 from J, leaving 16 bases between them. CDR3 sequence reads: CASSLLVEQGADTQYF. The CDR3 DNA reads TGTGCCAGCAGCTTGTTGGTAGAGCAGGGAGCAGATACGCAGTATTTT.

This chain links TRBV20-1 with TRBJ2-1; D gene ambiguous. Per germline, CDR1 DFQATT and CDR2 SNEGSKA (reference sequence). V lost 0 bases to trimming and J lost 7 bases, with 10 bases between them. The CDR3 spans 13 residues. The CDR3 loop is CSARDQGRNEQFF. In nucleotides, the CDR3 is TGCAGTGCTAGAGATCAAGGCAGGAATGAGCAGTTCTTC.

This clonotype was seen only a few times. This sequence joins TRBV6-5 and TRBJ2-3; D might be TRBD2 (6 bases). This CDR3 region has 15 residues. Per germline, CDR1 MNHEY and CDR2 SVGAGI. V dropped 0 bases and J dropped 6 bases, with 13 bases sitting between them. In DNA, the CDR3 is TGTGCCAGCAGTTACTCGAGGCAGGGAGGCGATACGCAGTATTTT. Protein: CASSYSRQGGDTQYF.

This clonotype was detected only a few times. This rearrangement joins TRBV5-1 to TRBJ1-2, with D perhaps matching TRBD1 (5 bases). The CDR3 runs 14 residues. The V and J ends lost 0 bases and 3 bases respectively, with 9 bases between them. Germline V gene lookup returns CDR1 SGHRS and CDR2 YFSETQ. CDR3 in DNA: TGCGCCAGCAGCTTGGAAGTAGGGGACTATGGCTACACCTTC. It translates to CASSLEVGDYGYTF.

In its sample, this clonotype was seen a few times. The V and J genes are TRBV23-1 and TRBJ2-2; D is unresolved. TRBV23-1 is an open reading frame, and its role is uncertain. The CDR3 consists of 9 residues. Trimming cost V 11 bases and J 11 bases, with 9 bases left between them. The CDR3 sequence: CASPTELFF. CDR3 bases: TGCGCCTCCCCCACCGAGCTGTTTTTT.

This clonotype was detected only a few times. The J gene is TRBJ1-6, the V gene TRBV5-1; D remains ambiguous. The length of the CDR3 is 13 residues. The V gene's germline CDR1 is SGHRS and CDR2 YFSETQ. V lost 0 bases and J lost 9, with 7 bases in between. The CDR3 nucleotides are TGCGCCAGCAGCTTGGGGTTGGGTTCACCCCTCCACTTT. It specifies CASSLGLGSPLHF.

The V and J genes are TRBV2 and TRBJ2-7; D not resolved. V was cut by 7 bases and J by 2 bases, with 9 bases left in between. Germline loops: CDR1 SNHLY, CDR2 FYNNEI. This CDR3 is 12 amino acids long. CDR3 residues: CASTSSTYEQYV. CDR3 sequence (DNA): TGTGCCAGCACTTCCTCCACCTACGAGCAGTACGTC.

In this sample, this clonotype turned up many times. The CDR3 nucleotides read TGTGCCAGCAGTTTAGTTGGCAGGGCTAACTATGGCTACACCTTC. This codes for CASSLVGRANYGYTF. The chain combines TRBV28 with TRBJ1-2, with D possibly matching TRBD1 (5 bases). The V end lost 2 bases, the J end lost 0 bases, and 10 bases lay between the germline ends. Germline V CDR1 and CDR2: MDHEN, SYDVKM. This CDR3 comprises 15 residues.

This clonotype has ten or more counts. The rearrangement joins TRBV5-1 to TRBJ2-5, with a tentative D call TRBD2 (5 bases). This CDR3 has 15 amino acids. Per germline, CDR1 SGHRS and CDR2 YFSETQ. Trimming pared 5 bases from V and 5 bases from J, leaving 19 bases between. This CDR3 is CASSFHRDIEETQYF. The CDR3, as DNA: TGCGCCAGCAGTTTCCACCGGGATATCGAGGAGACCCAGTACTTC. Filled out from reference TRBV5-1 and TRBJ2-5, the complete variable domain reads KAGVTQTPRYLIKTRGQQVTLSCSPISGHRSVSWYQQTPGQGLQFLFEYFSETQRNKGNFPGRFSGRQFSNSRSEMNVSTLELGDSALYLCASSFHRDIEETQYFGPGTRLLVL.

This clonotype was detected a few times. This chain uses TRBV5-5 with TRBJ2-4, with D tentatively TRBD1 (5 bases). In germline, CDR1 is SGHKS, CDR2 YYEKEE (reference sequence). The CDR3 is 13 residues long. V lost 0 bases and J lost 8, with 9 bases in between. The CDR3 spells CASSLEGADIQYF. In DNA, the CDR3 is TGTGCCAGCAGCTTGGAAGGGGCGGACATTCAGTACTTC. Full variable domain (outside the CDR3, taken from reference TRBV5-5 and TRBJ2-4): DAGVTQSPTHLIKTRGQQVTLRCSPISGHKSVSWYQQVLGQGPQFIFQYYEKEERGRGNFPDRFSARQFPNYSSELNVNALLLGDSALYLCASSLEGADIQYFGAGTRLSVL.

This chain links TRBV20-1 with TRBJ2-3, with D perhaps TRBD2 (6 bases). The germline gives CDR1 DFQATT, CDR2 SNEGSKA (reference sequence). CDR3 length equals 15 residues. Trimming removed 2 bases from V and 0 bases from J, with 12 bases in between. CDR3 residues: CSARISGTSTDTQYF. DNA for the CDR3: TGCAGTGCTAGAATTAGCGGAACTAGCACAGATACGCAGTATTTT.